This T cell receptor beta chain was identified during a study of STAT3 mutations in large granular lymphocyte leukemia. Looking at the study overall: Immunosuppressive therapy was given to more than half of T-LGLL patients.

The CDR3 sequence is 15 residues long. The trim removed 3 bases at V and 3 bases at J, leaving 3 bases unmatched. The germline V gene has CDR1 LGHNA and CDR2 YSLEER. Details on this clone: Its antigen remains unknown.

Study-level findings and limits: Every T-LGLL patient had at least one immunodominant TCRbeta clonotype. In 6 of 18 patients, new TCR clonotypes emerged after therapy.

Some 41,000 productive templates were obtained per sample on average. Assay: immunoSEQ multiplex PCR; the TCRdb copy retains only in-frame clones and omits some. The data contain almost 25,000 clones, approximately 94% of them singletons. The chain uses TRBV4-3 and TRBJ2-7; TRBD2 matches 12 bases. Sequencing was performed on peripheral blood mononuclear cells. This TCR derives from a man aged 40-49 years with T-cell large granular lymphocyte leukemia. Some clones in this sample may be carry-over from other donors' samples. The CDR3 DNA reads as TGCGCCAGCAGCCAGCAGACTAGCGGGGGCTACGAGCAGTACTTC. This translates into CASSQQTSGGYEQYF.